This is a list of T cell receptor beta chains from one sample in a study of low-dose radiotherapy and immunotherapy resistance in tumors. TCRdb analysed the reads with MiXCR anew, one entry per CDR3 protein. The sample lists roughly 90,000 distinct CDR3 sequences; about 20% were seen once. The sample was PBMCs, taken after low-dose radiotherapy plus immunotherapy. These TCRs come from a female donor with ovarian cancer. Each CDR3 is given with its conserved first and last residue. D genes are given only for firm matches. Part of the rows lack a size; the others show once, few, many or a class for expanded clones.

d_call	v_call	j_call	clone_size	cdr3_length	cdr3_aa	cdr3_nt
TRBD2	TRBV14	TRBJ2-1	many	15	CASSRTSGRASEQFF	TGTGCCAGCAGCCGCACTAGCGGGAGGGCATCTGAGCAGTTCTTC
.	TRBV12-3/TRBV12-4	TRBJ2-7	.	16	CASRRRGGVSSYEQYF	TGTGCCAGCAGGCGTAGGGGGGGGGTCAGCTCCTACGAGCAGTACTTC
.	TRBV29-1	TRBJ2-4	many	13	CSVAEGRRDRKDF	TGCAGCGTTGCAGAAGGACGGCGGGACAGAAAAGATTTC
TRBD1	TRBV20-1	TRBJ1-2	many	13	CSANRGLSYGYTF	TGCAGTGCTAACAGGGGGTTAAGCTATGGCTACACCTTC
.	TRBV30	TRBJ2-7	many	13	CAWTDGTGYEQYF	TGTGCCTGGACCGATGGGACTGGCTACGAGCAGTACTTC
.	TRBV11-3	TRBJ2-1	many	14	CASSLGGRRNEQFF	TGTGCCAGCAGCTTAGGGGGGCGGAGGAATGAGCAGTTCTTC
.	TRBV5-5	TRBJ2-5	many	13	CASSLAVRETQYF	TGTGCCAGCAGCTTGGCCGTTCGAGAGACCCAGTACTTC
TRBD2	TRBV9	TRBJ2-1	many	16	CASSLLAGDSYNEQFF	TGTGCCAGCAGCCTACTAGCGGGCGACTCCTACAATGAGCAGTTCTTC
TRBD1	TRBV7-9	TRBJ1-5	many	16	CASSPLGTGGSQPQHF	TGTGCCAGCAGCCCCCTTGGGACAGGGGGTTCCCAGCCCCAGCATTTT
TRBD1	TRBV15	TRBJ1-2	many	15	CATSRDGTVNYGYTF	TGTGCCACCAGCAGAGATGGGACAGTCAACTATGGCTACACCTTC
.	TRBV20-1	TRBJ2-5	many	16	CSARVPTGRGQETQYF	TGCAGTGCTAGAGTTCCGACAGGCCGGGGGCAAGAGACCCAGTACTTC